The source of this T cell receptor beta chain is a study of blood T cell repertoires in COVID-19. For the study at large: T cells, B-cell-depleted T cells, or PBMCs provided the cDNA or gDNA that served as material.

The protocol was immunoSEQ multiplex PCR, while the TCRdb copy is restricted to in-frame clones and leaves out a portion. This sample carries around 250,000 clones, approximately 82% of them seen once, and the ten largest clones take around 5%. Recruitment covered about 26 US areas and drew participants whose ages spanned about 18 to 89 years. Participants had their cohort set by participant-reported clinical history. This CDR3 region has 12 residues. Germline V gene sequence: CDR1 SQVTM, CDR2 ANQGSEA. V lost 4 bases, J lost 2 bases, and 9 bases lay in between. The specimen sequenced was PBMCs or T cells enriched from blood (not recorded which). The TCR sequence derives from a man aged 35-49 years who had been exposed to COVID-19. The chain couples TRBV29-1 to TRBJ2-7; tentatively, D is TRBD2 (6 bases). CDR3 in amino acids: CSVAGGTYEQYF. CDR3 in DNA: TGCAGCGTTGCAGGCGGGACCTACGAGCAGTACTTC.